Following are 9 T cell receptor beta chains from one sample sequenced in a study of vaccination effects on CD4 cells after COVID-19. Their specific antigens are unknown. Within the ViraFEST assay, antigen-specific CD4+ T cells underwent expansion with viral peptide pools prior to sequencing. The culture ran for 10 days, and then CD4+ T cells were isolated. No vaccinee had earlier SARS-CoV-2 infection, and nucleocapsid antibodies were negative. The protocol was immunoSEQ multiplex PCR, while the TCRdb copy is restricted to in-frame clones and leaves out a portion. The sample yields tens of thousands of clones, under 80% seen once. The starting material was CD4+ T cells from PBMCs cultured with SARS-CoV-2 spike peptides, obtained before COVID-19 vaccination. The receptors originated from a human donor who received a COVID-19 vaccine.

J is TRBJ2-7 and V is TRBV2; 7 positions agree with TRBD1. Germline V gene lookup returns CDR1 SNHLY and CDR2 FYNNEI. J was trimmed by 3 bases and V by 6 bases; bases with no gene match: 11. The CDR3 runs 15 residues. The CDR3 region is CASSDREGGFYEQYV. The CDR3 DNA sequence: TGTGCCAGCAGCGACAGGGAAGGGGGATTCTACGAGCAGTACGTC.

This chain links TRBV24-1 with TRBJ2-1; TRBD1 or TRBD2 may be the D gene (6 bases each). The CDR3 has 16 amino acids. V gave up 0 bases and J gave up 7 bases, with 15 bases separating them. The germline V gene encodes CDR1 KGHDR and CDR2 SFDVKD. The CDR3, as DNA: TGTGCCACCAGTGATTTGAGGGGGGACGTTGGGAATGAGCAGTTCTTC. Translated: CATSDLRGDVGNEQFF.

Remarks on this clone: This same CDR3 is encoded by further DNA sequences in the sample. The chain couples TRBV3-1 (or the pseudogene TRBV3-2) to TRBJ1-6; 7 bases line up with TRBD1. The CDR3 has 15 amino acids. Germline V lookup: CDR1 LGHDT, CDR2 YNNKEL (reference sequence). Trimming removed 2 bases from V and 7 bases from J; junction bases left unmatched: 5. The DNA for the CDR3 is TGTGCCAGCAGCCAAACCGGGACAGTCAATTCACCCCTCCACTTT. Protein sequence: CASSQTGTVNSPLHF.

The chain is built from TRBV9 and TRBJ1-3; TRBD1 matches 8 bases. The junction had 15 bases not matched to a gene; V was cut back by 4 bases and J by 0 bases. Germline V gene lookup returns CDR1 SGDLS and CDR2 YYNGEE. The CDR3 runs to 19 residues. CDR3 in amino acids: CASSPWILGQEISGNTIYF. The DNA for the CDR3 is TGTGCCAGCAGCCCCTGGATATTGGGACAGGAGATCTCTGGAAACACCATATATTTT.

CDR3 protein: CASSRVSGTGELFF. For the CDR3, the DNA is TGTGCCAGCAGTAGGGTATCTGGCACCGGGGAGCTGTTTTTT. The chain couples TRBV6-5 to TRBJ2-2; no definite D call. Germline values: CDR1 MNHEY, CDR2 SVGAGI. This CDR3 spans 14 amino acids. V lost 5 bases, J lost 4 bases, and 11 bases lay in between.

CDR3 DNA: TGTGCCAGCAGCTTAAATCCTGTGGGAGGTGGCTACACCTTC. Translation gives CASSLNPVGGGYTF. The V call is TRBV7-3, the J call TRBJ1-2, with D hard to call. V was clipped by 1 base and J by 7 bases, with 13 bases between them. Germline-derived CDR1 and CDR2 are SGHTA and FQGTGA. This CDR3 region has 14 residues.

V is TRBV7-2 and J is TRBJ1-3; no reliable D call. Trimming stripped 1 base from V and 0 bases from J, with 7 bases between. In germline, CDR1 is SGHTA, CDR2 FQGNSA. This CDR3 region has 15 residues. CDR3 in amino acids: CASSLVIASGNTIYF. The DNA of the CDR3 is TGTGCCAGCAGCTTAGTCATAGCCTCTGGAAACACCATATATTTT.

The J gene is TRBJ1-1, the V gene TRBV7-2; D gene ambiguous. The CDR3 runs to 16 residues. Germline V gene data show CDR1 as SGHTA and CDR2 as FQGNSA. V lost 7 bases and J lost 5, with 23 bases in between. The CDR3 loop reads CASTHREISWWTEAFF. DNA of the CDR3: TGTGCCAGCACCCATCGGGAGATCAGTTGGTGGACTGAAGCTTTCTTT.

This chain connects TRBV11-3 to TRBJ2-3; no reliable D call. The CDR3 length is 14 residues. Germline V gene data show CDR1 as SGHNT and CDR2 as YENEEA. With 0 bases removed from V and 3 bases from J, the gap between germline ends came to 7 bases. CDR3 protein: CASSLDGRTDTQYF. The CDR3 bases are TGTGCCAGCAGCTTAGATGGAAGGACAGATACGCAGTATTTT.